This T cell receptor beta chain was identified in a study of radiation and T cells in renal cell carcinoma. Study-wide results and caveats: In blood, top tumor clones expanded by 2 weeks, shrinking by 4.

Sample time point: blood 2 weeks post-SBRT. Treatment denoted: 15 Gy SBRT to primary tumor, nephrectomy 4 weeks later. Germline CDR1 is SSHAT and CDR2 is FNYEAQ (reference sequence). The V gene lost 5 bases and the J gene lost 5 bases, with 15 bases spanning the gap. This CDR3 contains 14 residues. Some clones are missing from TCRdb's copy, which holds only in-frame ones; the method was immunoSEQ multiplex PCR. Found here are tens of thousands of clones, around three quarters of them singletons; the top ten hold 25% to 30%. To note about this clone: Its antigen is not identified.

The chain has TRBV7-7 and TRBJ2-5; D is perhaps TRBD2 (5 bases). This clonotype was sampled from a woman aged 70 to 79 with renal cell carcinoma. This sample comprised blood, obtained from a patient whose treatment included radiotherapy and nephrectomy. This CDR3 is CASSPAGVVETQYF. CDR3 nucleotide sequence: TGTGCCAGCAGCCCTGCGGGCGTCGTTGAGACCCAGTACTTC.